This TCR beta chain derives from a study of blood T cell repertoires in COVID-19. Original processing methods: Amplifying reference gene primers gave estimates of nucleated cell counts. Data came from immunoSEQ multiplex PCR; TCRdb stores just in-frame clones and leaves some out. V, J and clone size are those of that table, while D and trimming were read from the DNA. The table lists under 150,000 clones, more than 75% of them singletons. Germline V lookup: CDR1 LNHDA, CDR2 SQIVND (reference sequence). The CDR3 is 14 amino acids. After removal of 7 bases from V and 6 bases from J, the junction contained 11 bases not matched to a gene.

The TCR was taken from a woman in her thirties or forties with acute or convalescent COVID-19. Material for sequencing was peripheral blood. The chain carries TRBV19 and TRBJ1-1; 7 positions match TRBD1. This CDR3 reads CASTQRGQTSEAFF. The CDR3 bases are TGTGCCAGTACCCAAAGGGGACAGACCTCTGAAGCTTTCTTT.